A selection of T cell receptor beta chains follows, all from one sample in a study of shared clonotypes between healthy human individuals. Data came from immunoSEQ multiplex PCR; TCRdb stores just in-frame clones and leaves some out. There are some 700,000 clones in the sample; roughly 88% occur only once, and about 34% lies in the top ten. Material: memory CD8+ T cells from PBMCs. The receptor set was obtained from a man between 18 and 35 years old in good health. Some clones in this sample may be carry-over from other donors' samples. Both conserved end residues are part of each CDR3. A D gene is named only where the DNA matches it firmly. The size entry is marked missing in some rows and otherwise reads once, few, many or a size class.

CDR3: CAWRDRTGGTEAFF; DNA: TGTGCCTGGAGAGACAGGACAGGGGGCACTGAAGCTTTCTTT; D: TRBD1; J: TRBJ1-1; V: TRBV30; size: .
CDR3: CASSQAGSGELFF; DNA: TGTGCCAGCAGCCAAGCAGGGTCCGGGGAGCTGTTTTTT; D: .; J: TRBJ2-2; V: TRBV5-8; size: .
CDR3: CASSIDLEDEQFF; DNA: TGTGCCAGTAGTATAGATCTGGAGGATGAGCAGTTCTTC; D: .; J: TRBJ2-1; V: TRBV19; size: .
CDR3: CASSLRSNRAYEQYF; DNA: TGTGCCAGCAGCCTCCGTTCCAACAGGGCCTACGAGCAGTACTTC; D: .; J: TRBJ2-7; V: TRBV9; size: once
CDR3: CASSFASGRYNEQFF; DNA: TGTGCCAGCAGCTTCGCTAGCGGGAGGTACAATGAGCAGTTCTTC; D: TRBD2; J: TRBJ2-1; V: TRBV7-6; size: few
CDR3: CASSPRTSAQETQYF; DNA: TGTGCCAGCAGCCCGCGGACTAGCGCCCAAGAGACCCAGTACTTC; D: TRBD2; J: TRBJ2-5; V: TRBV7-8; size: .
CDR3: CASSQDFRSGYWGEQFF; DNA: TGCGCCAGCAGCCAAGACTTTAGGAGCGGGTACTGGGGTGAGCAGTTCTTC; D: .; J: TRBJ2-1; V: TRBV4-3; size: .
CDR3: CASSRVAGDGYTF; DNA: TGTGCCAGCAGCCGGGTGGCTGGGGATGGCTACACCTTC; D: .; J: TRBJ1-2; V: TRBV7-9; size: .
CDR3: CASSVAGGTYEQYF; DNA: TGTGCCAGCAGCGTAGCAGGGGGGACTTACGAGCAGTACTTC; D: .; J: TRBJ2-7; V: TRBV9; size: .
CDR3: CASSSPRGTSYEQYF; DNA: TGTGCCAGCAGCTCCCCCCGAGGAACCTCCTACGAGCAGTACTTC; D: .; J: TRBJ2-7; V: TRBV7-9; size: .
CDR3: CASSPGVGVISYNEQFF; DNA: TGTGCCAGCAGCCCCGGCGTCGGGGTAATCTCCTACAATGAGCAGTTCTTC; D: .; J: TRBJ2-1; V: TRBV7-9; size: .
CDR3: CASSFGAGVYEQYF; DNA: TGTGCCAGCAGTTTCGGAGCGGGAGTCTACGAGCAGTACTTC; D: TRBD2; J: TRBJ2-7; V: TRBV27; size: .
CDR3: CSVAVNTEAFF; DNA: TGCAGCGTTGCAGTGAACACTGAAGCTTTCTTT; D: .; J: TRBJ1-1; V: TRBV29-1; size: many
CDR3: CASGVLREGLWEQFF; DNA: TGTGCCAGCGGTGTTTTGCGGGAGGGCCTGTGGGAGCAGTTCTTC; D: TRBD2; J: TRBJ2-1; V: TRBV6-6; size: .
CDR3: CATTQQEGAYYGYTF; DNA: TGTGCCACTACCCAACAAGAGGGAGCCTACTATGGCTACACCTTC; D: .; J: TRBJ1-2; V: TRBV6-1; size: .
CDR3: CASSYYGAPRVDTQYF; DNA: TGTGCCAGCAGTTACTATGGGGCCCCACGGGTGGATACGCAGTATTTT; D: .; J: TRBJ2-3; V: TRBV6-5; size: .
CDR3: CASSYGEGEAYEQYF; DNA: TGTGCCAGCAGTTACGGTGAAGGGGAGGCCTACGAGCAGTACTTC; D: .; J: TRBJ2-7; V: TRBV6-5; size: once
CDR3: CSVRIWTGPGIGYGYTF; DNA: TGCAGCGTCCGAATTTGGACAGGGCCCGGGATAGGCTATGGCTACACCTTC; D: TRBD1; J: TRBJ1-2; V: TRBV29-1; size: .
CDR3: CASSQGPVGTQYF; DNA: TGCGCCAGCAGCCAAGGCCCAGTGGGTACGCAGTATTTT; D: .; J: TRBJ2-3; V: TRBV4-1; size: .
CDR3: CASSRDDRGLNTGELFF; DNA: TGTGCCAGCAGCCGCGACGACAGGGGGCTTAACACCGGGGAGCTGTTTTTT; D: TRBD1; J: TRBJ2-2; V: TRBV5-8; size: .
CDR3: CASSSNGDSLYSNQPQHF; DNA: TGTGCCAGCAGTTCCAACGGGGACAGTCTCTATAGCAATCAGCCCCAGCATTTT; D: TRBD1; J: TRBJ1-5; V: TRBV27; size: .
CDR3: CASSQEWAGGTNTGELFF; DNA: TGCGCCAGCAGCCAAGAGTGGGCAGGGGGGACGAACACCGGGGAGCTGTTTTTT; D: .; J: TRBJ2-2; V: TRBV4-3; size: .
CDR3: CASSELAGVNDNEQFF; DNA: TGTGCCAGCAGTGAGCTAGCGGGCGTCAACGACAATGAGCAGTTCTTC; D: TRBD2; J: TRBJ2-1; V: TRBV6-4; size: .
CDR3: CASRASGYNEQFF; DNA: TGTGCCAGCAGAGCTAGCGGGTACAATGAGCAGTTCTTC; D: TRBD2; J: TRBJ2-1; V: TRBV27; size: .
CDR3: CASSLKGALGEQYF; DNA: TGTGCCAGCAGCCTTAAGGGGGCGTTGGGCGAGCAGTACTTC; D: TRBD1; J: TRBJ2-7; V: TRBV9; size: .
CDR3: CASRIDRGLGEQYF; DNA: TGTGCCAGTAGAATCGACAGGGGTCTTGGGGAGCAGTACTTC; D: TRBD1; J: TRBJ2-7; V: TRBV19; size: once
CDR3: CASSTLEGAKQYF; DNA: TGTGCCAGCAGCACGTTAGAGGGGGCGAAGCAGTACTTC; D: TRBD1; J: TRBJ2-7; V: TRBV11-2; size: .
CDR3: CASSFGGTDTQYF; DNA: TGTGCCAGCAGCTTCGGGGGGACAGATACGCAGTATTTT; D: TRBD2; J: TRBJ2-3; V: TRBV5-8; size: .
CDR3: CASSISPGWADTQYF; DNA: TGTGCCAGTAGTATCTCCCCAGGGTGGGCAGATACGCAGTATTTT; D: .; J: TRBJ2-3; V: TRBV19; size: .
CDR3: CASSLWGLAGEQYF; DNA: TGTGCCAGCAGTTTATGGGGACTAGCTGGCGAGCAGTACTTC; D: TRBD2; J: TRBJ2-7; V: TRBV27; size: .
CDR3: CASSRRRMNTEAFF; DNA: TGTGCCAGCTCCAGACGGAGAATGAACACTGAAGCTTTCTTT; D: .; J: TRBJ1-1; V: TRBV28; size: .
CDR3: CATRGGGLESDNEQFF; DNA: TGTGCCACCAGGGGAGGGGGCTTGGAGTCTGACAATGAGCAGTTCTTC; D: .; J: TRBJ2-1; V: TRBV15; size: .
CDR3: CSVRDRVGVNTEAFF; DNA: TGCAGCGTGAGAGACAGGGTGGGAGTGAACACTGAAGCTTTCTTT; D: TRBD1; J: TRBJ1-1; V: TRBV29-1; size: .
CDR3: CASSPLSGQYNSPLHF; DNA: TGTGCCAGCAGCCCCCTATCGGGACAGTATAATTCACCCCTCCACTTT; D: TRBD1; J: TRBJ1-6; V: TRBV11-2; size: .
CDR3: CASSLRAGVSQETQYF; DNA: TGCGCCAGCAGCCTCCGAGCGGGAGTGAGCCAAGAGACCCAGTACTTC; D: TRBD2; J: TRBJ2-5; V: TRBV4-1; size: .
CDR3: CASIGGGMETQYF; DNA: TGTGCCAGCATCGGGGGGGGAATGGAGACCCAGTACTTC; D: TRBD2; J: TRBJ2-5; V: TRBV6-5; size: .
CDR3: CASSADGNTGELFF; DNA: TGTGCCAGTAGTGCCGACGGGAACACCGGGGAGCTGTTTTTT; D: .; J: TRBJ2-2; V: TRBV19; size: .
CDR3: CASSLMSGNFNEQFF; DNA: TGTGCCAGCAGTCTCATGAGCGGGAACTTCAATGAGCAGTTCTTC; D: TRBD2; J: TRBJ2-1; V: TRBV28; size: .
CDR3: CAISESLGNTGELFF; DNA: TGTGCCATCAGTGAGTCGCTAGGTAACACCGGGGAGCTGTTTTTT; D: .; J: TRBJ2-2; V: TRBV10-3; size: .
CDR3: CASSEYVRGFSEAFF; DNA: TGTGCCAGCAGTGAATATGTGCGGGGTTTCTCTGAAGCTTTCTTT; D: .; J: TRBJ1-1; V: TRBV25-1; size: .
CDR3: CASSPGRGGHTEAFF; DNA: TGCGCCAGCAGCCCGGGGCGCGGGGGGCACACTGAAGCTTTCTTT; D: .; J: TRBJ1-1; V: TRBV4-3; size: .
CDR3: CASSFILLEETQYF; DNA: TGTGCCAGCAGCTTTATTTTACTAGAAGAGACCCAGTACTTC; D: .; J: TRBJ2-5; V: TRBV5-6; size: .
CDR3: CASSTDRGAPYGYTF; DNA: TGTGCCAGTAGTACGGACAGGGGAGCCCCCTATGGCTACACCTTC; D: TRBD1; J: TRBJ1-2; V: TRBV19; size: .
CDR3: CASSPAGDTSYEQYF; DNA: TGTGCCAGCAGTCCCGCGGGGGATACCTCCTACGAGCAGTACTTC; D: TRBD2; J: TRBJ2-7; V: TRBV27; size: .
CDR3: CASSLFGRGYEQYF; DNA: TGTGCCAGCAGTTTATTTGGACGGGGATACGAGCAGTACTTC; D: .; J: TRBJ2-7; V: TRBV28; size: once
CDR3: CASTLGGLNTIYF; DNA: TGTGCCAGCACCCTCGGCGGGCTAAACACCATATATTTT; D: .; J: TRBJ1-3; V: TRBV28; size: .
CDR3: CASSYSGTGGYEQYF; DNA: TGTGCCAGCAGTTACTCCGGGACAGGGGGCTACGAGCAGTACTTC; D: TRBD1; J: TRBJ2-7; V: TRBV6-6; size: .
CDR3: CASSFEGGSGNTIYF; DNA: TGTGCCAGCAGTTTCGAGGGCGGCTCTGGAAACACCATATATTTT; D: .; J: TRBJ1-3; V: TRBV28; size: .
CDR3: CASRGGWGQETQYF; DNA: TGCGCCAGCAGGGGAGGGTGGGGGCAAGAGACCCAGTACTTC; D: TRBD2; J: TRBJ2-5; V: TRBV10-2; size: .
CDR3: CASRRTGGYKYNEQFF; DNA: TGTGCCAGCAGGCGGACAGGGGGCTATAAATACAATGAGCAGTTCTTC; D: TRBD1; J: TRBJ2-1; V: TRBV2; size: .
CDR3: CASSTAGTSSYEQYF; DNA: TGTGCCAGCAGCACCGCCGGGACCAGCTCCTACGAGCAGTACTTC; D: .; J: TRBJ2-7; V: TRBV9; size: once
CDR3: CASSRPTTGELFF; DNA: TGTGCCAGCAGTAGGCCCACCACCGGGGAGCTGTTTTTT; D: .; J: TRBJ2-2; V: TRBV27; size: .
CDR3: CASSLAGIGNTGELFF; DNA: TGTGCCAGCAGCTTGGCGGGGATAGGGAACACCGGGGAGCTGTTTTTT; D: .; J: TRBJ2-2; V: TRBV5-5; size: .
CDR3: CASRYLGPMAQIYEQYF; DNA: TGTGCCAGCCGTTATTTGGGGCCAATGGCCCAGATCTACGAGCAGTACTTC; D: .; J: TRBJ2-7; V: TRBV11-2; size: .
CDR3: CASSFRGTLRENEQFF; DNA: TGTGCCAGCAGCTTCCGGGGTACCCTAAGAGAGAATGAGCAGTTCTTC; D: .; J: TRBJ2-1; V: TRBV5-4; size: .